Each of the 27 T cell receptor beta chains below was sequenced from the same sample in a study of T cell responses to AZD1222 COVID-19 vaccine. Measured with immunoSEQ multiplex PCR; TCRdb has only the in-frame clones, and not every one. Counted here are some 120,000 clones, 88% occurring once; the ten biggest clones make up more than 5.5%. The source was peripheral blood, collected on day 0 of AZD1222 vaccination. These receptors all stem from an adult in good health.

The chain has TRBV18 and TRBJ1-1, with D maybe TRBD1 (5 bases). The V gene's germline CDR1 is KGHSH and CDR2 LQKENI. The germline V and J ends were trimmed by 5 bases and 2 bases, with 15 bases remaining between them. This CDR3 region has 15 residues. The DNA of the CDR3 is TGTGCCAGCTCAGAAGGGGCAGGGAGTAACACTGAAGCTTTCTTT. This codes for CASSEGAGSNTEAFF.

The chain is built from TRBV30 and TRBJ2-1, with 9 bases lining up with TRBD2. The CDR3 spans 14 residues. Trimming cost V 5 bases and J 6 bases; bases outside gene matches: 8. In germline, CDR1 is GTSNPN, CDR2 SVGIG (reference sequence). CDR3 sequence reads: CAWGSGSRINEQFF. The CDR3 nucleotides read TGTGCCTGGGGTAGCGGGAGCAGGATCAATGAGCAGTTCTTC. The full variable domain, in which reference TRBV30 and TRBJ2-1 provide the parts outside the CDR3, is SQTIHQWPATLVQPVGSPLSLECTVEGTSNPNLYWYRQAAGRGLQLLFYSVGIGQISSEVPQNLSASRPQDRQFILSSKKLLLSDSGFYLCAWGSGSRINEQFFGPGTRLTVL.

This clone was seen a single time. DNA of the CDR3: TGCAGCGTTGGAGCGGGGACAGGGGGTAGGGAGCAGTTCTTC. This sequence encodes CSVGAGTGGREQFF. The rearrangement links TRBV29-1 to TRBJ2-1, with TRBD1 matching over 11 bases. Germline V gene data show CDR1 as SQVTM and CDR2 as ANQGSEA. V was clipped by 4 bases and J by 10 bases; unmatched bases: 9. The CDR3 has 14 residues.

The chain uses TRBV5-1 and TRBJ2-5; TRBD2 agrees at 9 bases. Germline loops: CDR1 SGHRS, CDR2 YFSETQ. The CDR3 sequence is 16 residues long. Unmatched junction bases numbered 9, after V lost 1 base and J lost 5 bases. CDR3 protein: CASSLTGSGRFETQYF. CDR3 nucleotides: TGCGCCAGCAGCTTGACAGGAAGCGGGAGGTTTGAGACCCAGTACTTC.

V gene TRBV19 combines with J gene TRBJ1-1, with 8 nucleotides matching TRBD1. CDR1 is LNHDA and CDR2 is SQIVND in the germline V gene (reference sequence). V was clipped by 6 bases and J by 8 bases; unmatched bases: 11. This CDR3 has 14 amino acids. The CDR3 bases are TGTGCCAGTAGATCCGGACAGGGTGTCTCGGAAGCTTTCTTT. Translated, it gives CASRSGQGVSEAFF. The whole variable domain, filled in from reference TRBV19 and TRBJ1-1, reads DGGITQSPKYLFRKEGQNVTLSCEQNLNHDAMYWYRQDPGQGLRLIYYSQIVNDFQKGDIAEGYSVSREKKESFPLTVTSAQKNPTAFYLCASRSGQGVSEAFFGQGTRLTVV.

This CDR3 is CASSLGGGNTEAFF. For the CDR3, the DNA is TGTGCCAGCAGCCTGGGCGGGGGGAACACTGAAGCTTTCTTT. The chain employs TRBV5-6 and TRBJ1-1, with D possibly matching TRBD1 (5 bases). The CDR3 runs 14 residues. Germline V CDR1 and CDR2: SGHDT, YYEEEE. The ends were cut back, 4 bases at V and 1 base at J, with 11 bases in the middle.

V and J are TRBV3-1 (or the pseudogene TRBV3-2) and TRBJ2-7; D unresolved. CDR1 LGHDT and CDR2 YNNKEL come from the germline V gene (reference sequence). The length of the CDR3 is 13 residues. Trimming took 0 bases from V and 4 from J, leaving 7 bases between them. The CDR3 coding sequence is TGTGCCAGCAGCCAAGATCGTGAGTACGAGCAGTACTTC. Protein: CASSQDREYEQYF.

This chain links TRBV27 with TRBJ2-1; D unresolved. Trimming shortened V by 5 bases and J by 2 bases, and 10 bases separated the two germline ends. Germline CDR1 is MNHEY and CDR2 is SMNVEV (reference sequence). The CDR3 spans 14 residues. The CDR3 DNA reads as TGTGCCAGCAGTAGAGGCGGTCCCTACAATGAGCAGTTCTTC. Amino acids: CASSRGGPYNEQFF.

CDR3 residues: CSVSRDRGNEQYF. In DNA, the CDR3 is TGCAGCGTTAGCCGGGACAGGGGAAACGAGCAGTACTTC. This chain joins TRBV29-1 and TRBJ2-7, with 10 nucleotides matching TRBD1. CDR1 is SQVTM and CDR2 is ANQGSEA in the germline V gene. The J segment lost 5 bases and the V segment lost 5 bases, leaving 6 bases of the junction unmatched. The length of the CDR3 is 13 residues.

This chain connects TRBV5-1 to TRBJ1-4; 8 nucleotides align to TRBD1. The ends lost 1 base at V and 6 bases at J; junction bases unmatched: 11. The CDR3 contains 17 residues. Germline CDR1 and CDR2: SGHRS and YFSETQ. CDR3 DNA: TGCGCCAGCAGCTTGAAGGGACAGGCTTCGGGGCATGAAAAACTGTTTTTT. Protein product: CASSLKGQASGHEKLFF. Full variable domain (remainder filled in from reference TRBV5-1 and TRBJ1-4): KAGVTQTPRYLIKTRGQQVTLSCSPISGHRSVSWYQQTPGQGLQFLFEYFSETQRNKGNFPGRFSGRQFSNSRSEMNVSTLELGDSALYLCASSLKGQASGHEKLFFGSGTQLSVL.

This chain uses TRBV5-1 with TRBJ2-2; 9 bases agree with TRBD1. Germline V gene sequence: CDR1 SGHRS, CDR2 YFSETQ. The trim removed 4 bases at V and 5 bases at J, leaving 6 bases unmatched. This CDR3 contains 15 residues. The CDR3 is CASSTGQGWTGELFF. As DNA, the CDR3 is TGCGCCAGCAGCACAGGACAGGGGTGGACCGGGGAGCTGTTTTTT.

DNA of the CDR3: TGTGCCAGCTCACCGGGAGGGGATGAAGCTTTCTTT. As protein: CASSPGGDEAFF. This chain connects TRBV18 to TRBJ1-1; TRBD1 might be the D (5 bases). Germline CDR1 and CDR2: KGHSH and LQKENI. The CDR3 length is 12 residues. V was clipped by 3 bases and J by 7 bases, with 9 bases between them.

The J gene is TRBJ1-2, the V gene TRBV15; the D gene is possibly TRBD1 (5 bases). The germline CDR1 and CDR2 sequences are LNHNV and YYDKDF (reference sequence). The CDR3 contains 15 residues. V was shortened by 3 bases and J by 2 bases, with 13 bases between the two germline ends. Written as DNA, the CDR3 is TGTGCCACCAGCAGGGGAGGGGCAGGGAACTATGGCTACACCTTC. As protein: CATSRGGAGNYGYTF. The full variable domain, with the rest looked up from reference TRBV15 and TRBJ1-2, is DAMVIQNPRYQVTQFGKPVTLSCSQTLNHNVMYWYQQKSSQAPKLLFHYYDKDFNNEADTPDNFQSRRPNTSFCFLDIRSPGLGDTAMYLCATSRGGAGNYGYTFGSGTRLTVV.

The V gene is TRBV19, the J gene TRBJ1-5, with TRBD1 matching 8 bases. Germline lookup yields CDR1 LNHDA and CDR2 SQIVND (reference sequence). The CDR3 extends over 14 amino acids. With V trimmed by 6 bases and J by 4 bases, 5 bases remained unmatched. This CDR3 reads CASRGDRRNQPQHF. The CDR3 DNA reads TGTGCCAGTAGGGGGGACAGGAGAAATCAGCCCCAGCATTTT.

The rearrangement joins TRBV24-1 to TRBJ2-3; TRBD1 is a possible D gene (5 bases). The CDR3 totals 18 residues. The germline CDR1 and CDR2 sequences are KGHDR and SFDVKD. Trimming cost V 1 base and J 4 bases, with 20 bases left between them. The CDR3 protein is CATSDLPLDSLWADTQYF. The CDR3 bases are TGTGCCACCAGTGATTTACCCCTTGACAGTCTCTGGGCAGATACGCAGTATTTT.

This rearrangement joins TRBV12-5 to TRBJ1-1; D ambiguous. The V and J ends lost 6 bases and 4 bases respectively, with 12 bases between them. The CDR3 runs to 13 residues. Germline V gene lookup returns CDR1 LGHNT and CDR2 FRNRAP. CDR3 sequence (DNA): TGTGCTAGTGGCAAGTCAGTTTTCACTGAAGCTTTCTTT. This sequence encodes CASGKSVFTEAFF.

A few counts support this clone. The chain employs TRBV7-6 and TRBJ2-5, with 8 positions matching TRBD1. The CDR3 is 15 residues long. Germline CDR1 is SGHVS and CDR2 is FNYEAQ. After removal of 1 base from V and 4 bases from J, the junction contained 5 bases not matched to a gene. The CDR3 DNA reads TGTGCCAGCAGCTTAGGACAGGGGAGGCGAGAGACCCAGTACTTC. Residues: CASSLGQGRRETQYF.

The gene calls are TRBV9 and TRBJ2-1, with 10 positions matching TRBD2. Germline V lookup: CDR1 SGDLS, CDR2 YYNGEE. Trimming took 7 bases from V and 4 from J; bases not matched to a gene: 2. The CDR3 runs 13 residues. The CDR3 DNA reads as TGTGCCAGCGCACTAGCGGGGTACAATGAGCAGTTCTTC. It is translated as CASALAGYNEQFF.

CDR3 in DNA: TGCGCCAGCAGCTTGGCCGGTGGAACCTATAATTCACCCCTCCACTTT. Translation: CASSLAGGTYNSPLHF. The chain employs TRBV5-1 and TRBJ1-6; D ambiguous. V lost 0 bases to trimming and J lost 2 bases, with 9 bases between them. The CDR3 runs 16 residues. Germline V gene sequence: CDR1 SGHRS, CDR2 YFSETQ.

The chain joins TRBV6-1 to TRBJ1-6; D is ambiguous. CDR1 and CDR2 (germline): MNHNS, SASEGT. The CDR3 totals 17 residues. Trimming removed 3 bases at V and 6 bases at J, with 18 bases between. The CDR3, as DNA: TGTGCCAGCAGTGAGATCGGTGGGAGGGCTCCTAATTCACCCCTCCACTTT. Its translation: CASSEIGGRAPNSPLHF.

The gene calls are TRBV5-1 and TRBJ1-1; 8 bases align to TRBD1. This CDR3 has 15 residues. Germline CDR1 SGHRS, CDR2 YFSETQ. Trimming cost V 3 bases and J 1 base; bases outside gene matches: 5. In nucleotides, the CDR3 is TGCGCCAGCAGCTACACAGGGGGGGCGAACACTGAAGCTTTCTTT. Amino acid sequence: CASSYTGGANTEAFF.

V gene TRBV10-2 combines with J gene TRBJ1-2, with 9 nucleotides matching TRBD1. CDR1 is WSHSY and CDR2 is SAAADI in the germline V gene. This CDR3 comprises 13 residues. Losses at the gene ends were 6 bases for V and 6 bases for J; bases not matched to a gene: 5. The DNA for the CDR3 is TGCGCCAGCAGCCGGGACAGGGAGCATGGCTACACCTTC. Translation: CASSRDREHGYTF.

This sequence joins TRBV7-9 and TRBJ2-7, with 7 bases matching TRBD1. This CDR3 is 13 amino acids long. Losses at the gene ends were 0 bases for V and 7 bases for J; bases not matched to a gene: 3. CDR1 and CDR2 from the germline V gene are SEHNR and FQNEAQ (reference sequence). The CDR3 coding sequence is TGTGCCAGCAGCTTAGCGGGGACAGAAGAGCAGTACTTC. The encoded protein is CASSLAGTEEQYF.

The CDR3 sequence is CASSLGQFANTGELFF. The CDR3 DNA reads as TGTGCCAGCAGCCTGGGACAGTTCGCGAACACCGGGGAGCTGTTTTTT. This rearrangement joins TRBV11-2 to TRBJ2-2, with 7 nucleotides matching TRBD1. The CDR3 totals 16 residues. V shed 5 bases and J 0 bases; nucleotides not matched to a gene: 6. CDR1 and CDR2 (germline): SGHAT, FQNNGV.

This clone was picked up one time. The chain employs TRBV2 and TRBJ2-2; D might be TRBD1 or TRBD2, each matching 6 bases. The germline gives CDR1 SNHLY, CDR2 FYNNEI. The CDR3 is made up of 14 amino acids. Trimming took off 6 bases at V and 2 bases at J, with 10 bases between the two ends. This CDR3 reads CASRKGGNTGELFF. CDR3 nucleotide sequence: TGTGCCAGCAGAAAGGGGGGAAACACCGGGGAGCTGTTTTTT.

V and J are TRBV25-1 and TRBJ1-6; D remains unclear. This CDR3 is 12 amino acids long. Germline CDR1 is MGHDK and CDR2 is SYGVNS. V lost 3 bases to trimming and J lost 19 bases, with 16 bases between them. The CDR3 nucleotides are TGTGCCAGCAGTGATCATGCCGGACCCTCGCACTTT. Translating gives CASSDHAGPSHF.

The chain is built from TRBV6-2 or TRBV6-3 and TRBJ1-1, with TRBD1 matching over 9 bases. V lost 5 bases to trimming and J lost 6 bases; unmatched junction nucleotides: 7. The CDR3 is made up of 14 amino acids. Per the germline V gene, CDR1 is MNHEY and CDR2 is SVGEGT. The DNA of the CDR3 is TGTGCCAGCAGTATACAGGACAGGGGCCCTGAAGCTTTCTTT. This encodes CASSIQDRGPEAFF.